This is a list of T cell receptor beta chains from one sample in a study of cytomegalovirus exposure and HLA in healthy donors. Method: immunoSEQ multiplex PCR; TCRdb's copy keeps in-frame clones and lacks some. The repertoire includes around 130,000 clones, 82% of them detected once, and approximately 1.5% sits in the top ten. The sample taken for sequencing was PBMCs. These TCRs come from a woman aged 18 to 35 in good health and CMV-seronegative. The conserved cysteine and the conserved F or W are not part of the CDR3 here.

v_call	j_call	cdr3_aa
TRBV5-1	TRBJ2-7	ASGLTGSVDEQY
TRBV5-6	TRBJ1-2	ASSKTPNYGYT
TRBV6-5	TRBJ2-7	ASSYSRTRHEQY
TRBV5-4	TRBJ1-2	ASTSGTQNYGYT
TRBV6-5	TRBJ1-1	ASSPPGQPNTEAF
TRBV5-6	TRBJ2-7	ASSFFQNYEQY
TRBV7-6	TRBJ2-2	ASSSDFWTGRGELF
TRBV11-2	TRBJ1-1	ASSLGYRTEAF
TRBV15	TRBJ1-5	ATSREGGPGPQH
TRBV12-5	TRBJ2-1	ASGYGGGNEQF
TRBV7-6	TRBJ2-6	ASSLALSGANGLT
TRBV7-8	TRBJ1-2	ASSLGDRGRGGYT
TRBV4-1	TRBJ2-3	ASSQNPNWSTDTQY
TRBV5-6	TRBJ2-5	ASSLFEVVGETQY
TRBV7-3	TRBJ2-2	ASSFDPGSGELF
TRBV10-3	TRBJ2-1	ATFETSVYEQF
TRBV4-2	TRBJ2-7	ASSQEPRSQGEQY
TRBV2	TRBJ1-1	ASKSLNQGILTEAF
TRBV27	TRBJ1-3	ASRHGREDTIY
TRBV5-1	TRBJ1-5	ASSFGLDEPQH
TRBV11-2	TRBJ1-1	ASRLGTTNTEAF
TRBV4-1	TRBJ2-7	ASSHPVRFEQY
TRBV29-1	TRBJ1-1	SVGSSFPDQAF
TRBV29-1	TRBJ1-1	SVGANTEAF
TRBV13	TRBJ2-2	ASSFRGYTGELF
TRBV9	TRBJ2-1	ASSALNNEQF
TRBV2	TRBJ1-3	ASRPTEASGNTIY
TRBV19	TRBJ1-2	ASSGAGGYLGYT
TRBV7-9	TRBJ2-2	ASTPGQGETGELF
TRBV19	TRBJ1-3	ASSIPGSGNTIY
TRBV18	TRBJ2-5	ASSPVSGESKTQY
TRBV14	TRBJ2-5	ASSQDNPGWETQY
TRBV7-9	TRBJ1-1	ASSLLDRVTEAF
TRBV7-2	TRBJ1-2	ASSLDRGVNYGYT
TRBV29-1	TRBJ2-5	SVNRAEETQY
TRBV7-9	TRBJ2-3	ASSPQYLAGVSTDTQY
TRBV19	TRBJ1-2	ASNVRVGYGYT
TRBV19	TRBJ2-1	ASSIGDRIYNEQF
TRBV27	TRBJ2-2	ASSRQDRVGGELF
TRBV2	TRBJ1-2	ASSVLYRGTTTNYGYT
TRBV5-1	TRBJ2-3	ASSPGVTVDTQY
TRBV6-5	TRBJ1-1	ASRPRTAEAF
TRBV6-5	TRBJ2-2	ATHYRGNGELF
TRBV6-1	TRBJ2-7	ASSHSGTGPFEQC
TRBV6-6	TRBJ1-5	ASTPGGIGQPQH